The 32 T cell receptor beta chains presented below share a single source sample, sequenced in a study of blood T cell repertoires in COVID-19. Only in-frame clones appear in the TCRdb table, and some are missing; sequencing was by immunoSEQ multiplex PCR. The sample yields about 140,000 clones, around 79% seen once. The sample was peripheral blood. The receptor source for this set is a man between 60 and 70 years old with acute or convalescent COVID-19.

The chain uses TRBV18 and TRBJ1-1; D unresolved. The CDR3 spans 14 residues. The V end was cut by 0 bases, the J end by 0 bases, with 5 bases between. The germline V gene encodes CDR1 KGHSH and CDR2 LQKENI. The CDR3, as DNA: TGTGCCAGCTCACCACCGTCAGTGAACACTGAAGCTTTCTTT. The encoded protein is CASSPPSVNTEAFF.

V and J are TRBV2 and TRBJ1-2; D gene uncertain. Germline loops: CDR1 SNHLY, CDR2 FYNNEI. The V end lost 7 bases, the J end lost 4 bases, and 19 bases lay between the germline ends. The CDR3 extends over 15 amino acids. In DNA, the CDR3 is TGTGCCAGCACCGAAGAGCAGCGTGCCGCCTATGGCTACACCTTC. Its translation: CASTEEQRAAYGYTF.

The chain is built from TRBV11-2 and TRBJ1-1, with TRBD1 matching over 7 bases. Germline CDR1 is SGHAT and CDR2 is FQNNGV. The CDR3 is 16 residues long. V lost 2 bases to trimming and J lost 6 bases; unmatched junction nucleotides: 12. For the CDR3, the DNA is TGTGCCAGCAGCTTAACCACAGGGGCGGATGACGCTGAAGCTTTCTTT. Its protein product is CASSLTTGADDAEAFF.

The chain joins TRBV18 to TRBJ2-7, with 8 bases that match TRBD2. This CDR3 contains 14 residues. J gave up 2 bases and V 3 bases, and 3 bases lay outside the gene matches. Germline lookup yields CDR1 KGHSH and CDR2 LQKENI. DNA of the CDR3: TGTGCCAGCTCACCCGGGGGGGTACCCTACGAGCAGTACTTC. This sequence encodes CASSPGGVPYEQYF.

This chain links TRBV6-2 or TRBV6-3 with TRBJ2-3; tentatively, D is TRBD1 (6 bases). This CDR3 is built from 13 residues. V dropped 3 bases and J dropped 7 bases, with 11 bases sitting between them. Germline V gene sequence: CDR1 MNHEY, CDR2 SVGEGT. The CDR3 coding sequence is TGTGCCAGCAGTTATACAGGGAGCTATACGCAGTATTTT. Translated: CASSYTGSYTQYF.

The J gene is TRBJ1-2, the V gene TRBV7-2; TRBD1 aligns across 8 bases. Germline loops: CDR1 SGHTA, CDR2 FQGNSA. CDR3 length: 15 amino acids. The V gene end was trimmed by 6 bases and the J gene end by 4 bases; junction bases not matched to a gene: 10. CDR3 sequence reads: CASRPATGGVYGYTF. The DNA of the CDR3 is TGTGCCAGCAGGCCCGCAACAGGGGGGGTCTATGGCTACACCTTC.

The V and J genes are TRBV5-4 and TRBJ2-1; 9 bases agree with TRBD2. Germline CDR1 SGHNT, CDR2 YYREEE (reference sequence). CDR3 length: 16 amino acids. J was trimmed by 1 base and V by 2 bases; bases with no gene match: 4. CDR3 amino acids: CASSFSGSYSYNEQFF. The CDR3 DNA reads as TGTGCCAGCAGCTTTAGCGGGAGTTATTCCTACAATGAGCAGTTCTTC. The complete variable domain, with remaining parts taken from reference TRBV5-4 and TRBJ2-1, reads ETGVTQSPTHLIKTRGQQVTLRCSSQSGHNTVSWYQQALGQGPQFIFQYYREEENGRGNFPPRFSGLQFPNYSSELNVNALELDDSALYLCASSFSGSYSYNEQFFGPGTRLTVL.

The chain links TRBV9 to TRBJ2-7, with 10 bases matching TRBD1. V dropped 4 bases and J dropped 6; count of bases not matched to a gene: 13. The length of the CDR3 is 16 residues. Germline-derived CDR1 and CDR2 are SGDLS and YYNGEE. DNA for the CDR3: TGTGCCAGCAGCCTATCGCCCGGGACAGGGGTAAGCGAGCAGTACTTC. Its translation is CASSLSPGTGVSEQYF.

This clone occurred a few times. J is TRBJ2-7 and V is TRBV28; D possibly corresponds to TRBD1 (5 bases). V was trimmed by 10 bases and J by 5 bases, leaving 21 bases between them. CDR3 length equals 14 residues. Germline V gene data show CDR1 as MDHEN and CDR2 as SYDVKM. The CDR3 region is CATYPPGRFDEQYF. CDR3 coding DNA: TGTGCCACCTACCCCCCAGGGCGATTTGACGAGCAGTACTTC.

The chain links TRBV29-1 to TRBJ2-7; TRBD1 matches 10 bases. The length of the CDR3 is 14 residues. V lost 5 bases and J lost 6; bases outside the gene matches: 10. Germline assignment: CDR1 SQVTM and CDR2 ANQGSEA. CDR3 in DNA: TGCAGCGTTATCTTGGGACAGGGGCTAGGCGAGCAGTACTTC. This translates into CSVILGQGLGEQYF.

The CDR3 sequence: CASSVKSGQGDRGNTEAFF. CDR3 bases: TGTGCCAGCAGCGTAAAGTCCGGACAGGGGGACCGTGGGAACACTGAAGCTTTCTTT. The chain has TRBV9 and TRBJ1-1; 10 nucleotides align to TRBD1. This CDR3 comprises 19 residues. Per the germline V gene, CDR1 is SGDLS and CDR2 is YYNGEE. V lost 1 base to trimming and J lost 1 base; unmatched junction nucleotides: 13.

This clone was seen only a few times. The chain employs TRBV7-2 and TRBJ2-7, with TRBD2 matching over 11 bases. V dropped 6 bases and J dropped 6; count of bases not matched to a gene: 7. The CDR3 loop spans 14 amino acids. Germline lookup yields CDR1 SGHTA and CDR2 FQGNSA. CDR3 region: CASSFSGRAPEQYF. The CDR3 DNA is TGTGCCAGCAGTTTTAGCGGGAGGGCCCCCGAGCAGTACTTC.

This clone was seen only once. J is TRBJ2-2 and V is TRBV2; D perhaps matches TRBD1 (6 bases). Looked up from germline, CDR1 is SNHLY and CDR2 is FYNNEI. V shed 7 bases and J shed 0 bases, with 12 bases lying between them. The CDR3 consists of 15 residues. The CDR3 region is CASTPGAANTGELFF. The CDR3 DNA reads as TGTGCCAGCACCCCAGGGGCCGCGAACACCGGGGAGCTGTTTTTT.

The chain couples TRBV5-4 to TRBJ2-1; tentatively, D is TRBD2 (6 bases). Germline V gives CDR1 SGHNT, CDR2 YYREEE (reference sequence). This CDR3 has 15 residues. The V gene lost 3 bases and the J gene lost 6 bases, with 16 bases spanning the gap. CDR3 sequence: CASSSRRESGNEQFF. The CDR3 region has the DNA TGTGCCAGCAGCTCTCGGAGGGAGTCGGGCAATGAGCAGTTCTTC.

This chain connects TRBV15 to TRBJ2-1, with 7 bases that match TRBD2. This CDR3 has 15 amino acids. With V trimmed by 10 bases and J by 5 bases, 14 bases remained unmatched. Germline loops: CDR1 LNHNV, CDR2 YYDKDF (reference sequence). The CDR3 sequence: CAIRAGRGSHNEQFF. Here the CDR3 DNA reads TGTGCCATCAGGGCGGGGAGGGGCAGCCACAATGAGCAGTTCTTC.

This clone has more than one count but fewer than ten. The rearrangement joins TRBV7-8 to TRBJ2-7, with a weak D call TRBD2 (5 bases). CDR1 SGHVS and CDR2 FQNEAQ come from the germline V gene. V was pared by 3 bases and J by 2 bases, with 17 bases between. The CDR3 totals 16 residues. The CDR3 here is CASSLAFSEATYEQYF. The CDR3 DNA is TGTGCCAGCAGCTTGGCGTTTAGCGAAGCGACCTACGAGCAGTACTTC.

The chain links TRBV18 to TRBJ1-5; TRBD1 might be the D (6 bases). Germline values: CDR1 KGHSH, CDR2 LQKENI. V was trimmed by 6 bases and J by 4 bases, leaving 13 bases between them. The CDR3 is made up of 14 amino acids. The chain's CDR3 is CASSRRGGNQPQHF. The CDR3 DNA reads TGTGCCAGCTCCCGCAGGGGCGGAAATCAGCCCCAGCATTTT. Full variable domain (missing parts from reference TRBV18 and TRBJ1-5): NAGVMQNPRHLVRRRGQEARLRCSPMKGHSHVYWYRQLPEEGLKFMVYLQKENIIDESGMPKERFSAEFPKEGPSILRIQQVVRGDSAAYFCASSRRGGNQPQHFGDGTRLSIL.

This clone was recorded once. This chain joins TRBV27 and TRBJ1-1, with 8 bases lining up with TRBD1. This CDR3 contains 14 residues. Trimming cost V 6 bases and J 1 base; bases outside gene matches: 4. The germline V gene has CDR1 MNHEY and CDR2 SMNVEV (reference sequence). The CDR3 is CASRQGGANTEAFF. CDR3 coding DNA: TGTGCCAGCAGACAGGGGGGGGCGAACACTGAAGCTTTCTTT.

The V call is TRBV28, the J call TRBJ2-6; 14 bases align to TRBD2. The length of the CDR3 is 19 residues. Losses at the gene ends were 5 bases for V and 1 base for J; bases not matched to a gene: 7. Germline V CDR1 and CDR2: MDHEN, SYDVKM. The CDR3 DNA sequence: TGTGCCAGCAGTCCCCTGGGACTAGCGGGAGCTTCTGGGGCCAACGTCCTGACTTTC. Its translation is CASSPLGLAGASGANVLTF. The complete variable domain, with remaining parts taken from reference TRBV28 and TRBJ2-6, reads DVKVTQSSRYLVKRTGEKVFLECVQDMDHENMFWYRQDPGLGLRLIYFSYDVKMKEKGDIPEGYSVSREKKERFSLILESASTNQTSMYLCASSPLGLAGASGANVLTFGAGSRLTVL.

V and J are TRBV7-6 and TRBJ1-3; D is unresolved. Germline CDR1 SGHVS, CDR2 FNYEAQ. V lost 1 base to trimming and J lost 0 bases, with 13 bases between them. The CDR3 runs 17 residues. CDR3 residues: CASSLVHSRLSGNTIYF. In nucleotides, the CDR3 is TGTGCCAGCAGCTTAGTACACTCCCGACTCTCTGGAAACACCATATATTTT.

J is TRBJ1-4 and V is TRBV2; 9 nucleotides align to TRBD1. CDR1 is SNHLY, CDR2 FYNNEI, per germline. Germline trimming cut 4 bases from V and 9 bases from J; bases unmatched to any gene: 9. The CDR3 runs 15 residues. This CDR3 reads CASSVSTGGRKKLFF. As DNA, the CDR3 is TGTGCCAGCAGTGTCTCCACAGGGGGCAGGAAAAAACTGTTTTTT.

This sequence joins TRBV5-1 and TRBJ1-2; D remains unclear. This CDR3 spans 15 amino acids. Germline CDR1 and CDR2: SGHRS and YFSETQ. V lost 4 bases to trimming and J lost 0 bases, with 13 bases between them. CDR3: CASSRDGRSNYGYTF. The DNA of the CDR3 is TGCGCCAGCAGCCGTGACGGGAGGTCTAACTATGGCTACACCTTC.

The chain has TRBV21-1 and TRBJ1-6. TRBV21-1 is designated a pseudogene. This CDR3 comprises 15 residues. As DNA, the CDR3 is TGTGCCAGCAGGACGTCCGGGGGGGTTAATTCACCCCTCCACTTT. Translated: CASRTSGGVNSPLHF.

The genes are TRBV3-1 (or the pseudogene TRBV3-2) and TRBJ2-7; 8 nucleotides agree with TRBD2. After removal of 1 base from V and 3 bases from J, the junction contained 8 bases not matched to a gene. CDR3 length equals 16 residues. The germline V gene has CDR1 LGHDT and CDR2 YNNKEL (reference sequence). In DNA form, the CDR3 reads TGTGCCAGCAGCCAAGGGGGTAGCGGGGATCACTACGAGCAGTACTTC. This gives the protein CASSQGGSGDHYEQYF.

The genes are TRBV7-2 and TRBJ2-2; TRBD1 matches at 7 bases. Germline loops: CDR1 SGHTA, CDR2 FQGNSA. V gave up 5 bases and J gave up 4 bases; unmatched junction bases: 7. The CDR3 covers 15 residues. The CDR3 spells CASSGRQGFTGELFF. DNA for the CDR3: TGTGCCAGCAGCGGAAGACAGGGCTTCACCGGGGAGCTGTTTTTT.

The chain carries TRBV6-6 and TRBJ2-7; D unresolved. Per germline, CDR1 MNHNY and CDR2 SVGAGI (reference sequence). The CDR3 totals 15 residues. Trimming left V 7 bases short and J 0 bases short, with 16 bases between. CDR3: CASNPFGEPSYEQYF. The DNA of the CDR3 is TGTGCCAGCAACCCCTTCGGTGAACCCTCCTACGAGCAGTACTTC.

This CDR3 reads CASSLRQSTNEKLFF. The CDR3 DNA is TGTGCCAGCAGCCTAAGACAGTCAACTAATGAAAAACTGTTTTTT. V and J are TRBV9 and TRBJ1-4, with D possibly being TRBD1 (5 bases). Germline V gene lookup returns CDR1 SGDLS and CDR2 YYNGEE. CDR3 length: 15 residues. V shed 4 bases and J shed 0 bases, with 10 bases lying between them.

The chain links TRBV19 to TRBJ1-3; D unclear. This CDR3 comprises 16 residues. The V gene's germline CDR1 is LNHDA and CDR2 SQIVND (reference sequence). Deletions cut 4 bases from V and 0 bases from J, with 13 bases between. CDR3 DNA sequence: TGTGCCAGTAGTAGAGTCGGAGGGATCTCTGGAAACACCATATATTTT. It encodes CASSRVGGISGNTIYF.

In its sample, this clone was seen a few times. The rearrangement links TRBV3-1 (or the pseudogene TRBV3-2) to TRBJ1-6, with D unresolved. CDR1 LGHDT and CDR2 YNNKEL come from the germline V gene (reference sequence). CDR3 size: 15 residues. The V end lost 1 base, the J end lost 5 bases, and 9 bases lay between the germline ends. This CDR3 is CASSQGSTDNSPLHF. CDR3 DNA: TGTGCCAGCAGCCAAGGATCTACCGATAATTCACCCCTCCACTTT.

The CDR3 nucleotides are TGTGCCAGCAGCACATCCACGACAGGCGCAGATACGCAGTATTTT. Protein sequence: CASSTSTTGADTQYF. This rearrangement joins TRBV7-2 to TRBJ2-3, with TRBD1 as a possible D gene (6 bases). The germline V and J ends were trimmed by 5 bases and 4 bases, with 16 bases remaining between them. Per the germline V gene, CDR1 is SGHTA and CDR2 is FQGNSA. CDR3 length: 15 amino acids.

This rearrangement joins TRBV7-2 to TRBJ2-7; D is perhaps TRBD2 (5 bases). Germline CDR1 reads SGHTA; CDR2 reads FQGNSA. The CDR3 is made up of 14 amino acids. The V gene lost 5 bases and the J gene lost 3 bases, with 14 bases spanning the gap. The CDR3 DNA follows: TGTGCCAGCAGCGCTGCTCTTCGGGGCTACGAGCAGTACTTC. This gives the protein CASSAALRGYEQYF.

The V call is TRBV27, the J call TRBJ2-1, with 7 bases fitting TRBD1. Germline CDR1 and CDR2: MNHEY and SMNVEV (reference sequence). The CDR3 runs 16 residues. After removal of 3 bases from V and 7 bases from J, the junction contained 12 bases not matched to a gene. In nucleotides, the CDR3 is TGTGCCAGCAGTTTCCTCGGGACAGACTCAGCTAATGAGCAGTTCTTC. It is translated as CASSFLGTDSANEQFF.